A single sample gave rise to the 31 T cell receptor beta chains below, sequenced in a study of blood T cell repertoires in COVID-19. Libraries were prepared by immunoSEQ multiplex PCR; TCRdb keeps only in-frame clonotypes and omits some of them. Of 72,000 or so clones detected, approximately 80% appear once; the ten largest clones hold roughly 18%. Input material: peripheral blood. Source of these receptors: a man between 65 and 80 years old who had recovered from COVID-19.

This chain uses TRBV7-9 with TRBJ1-2; D ambiguous. CDR1 and CDR2 (germline): SEHNR, FQNEAQ (reference sequence). V lost 1 base and J lost 7, with 16 bases in between. The CDR3 is made up of 15 amino acids. The CDR3 sequence: CASSLDQAGLGGYTF. In DNA, the CDR3 is TGTGCCAGCAGCTTAGATCAGGCGGGTCTGGGTGGCTACACCTTC.

The chain combines TRBV7-2 with TRBJ2-7; TRBD2 matches at 7 bases. The J segment lost 0 bases and the V segment lost 5 bases, leaving 7 bases of the junction unmatched. CDR1 is SGHTA and CDR2 is FQGNSA in the germline V gene. The CDR3 loop spans 15 amino acids. The CDR3 here is CASSPSGGSSYEQYF. The CDR3 DNA reads TGTGCCAGCAGCCCGTCAGGCGGGAGCTCCTACGAGCAGTACTTC.

Only one count was recorded for this clone. The chain carries TRBV6-2 or TRBV6-3 and TRBJ2-7, with a weak D call TRBD1 (6 bases). V lost 5 bases, J lost 3 bases, and 8 bases lay in between. CDR3 length: 12 residues. CDR1 is MNHEY and CDR2 is SVGEGT in the germline V gene. The CDR3, as DNA: TGTGCCAGCAGTCAAGGGGGCTACGAGCAGTACTTC. Its translation: CASSQGGYEQYF.

V gene TRBV15 combines with J gene TRBJ2-1; TRBD1 agrees at 9 bases. Per germline, CDR1 LNHNV and CDR2 YYDKDF (reference sequence). The CDR3 is made up of 19 amino acids. V lost 3 bases to trimming and J lost 3 bases; unmatched junction nucleotides: 15. Written as DNA, the CDR3 is TGTGCCACCAGCAGCAGCGACCTCCGACAGGGGGTACGCTACAATGAGCAGTTCTTC. Translating gives CATSSSDLRQGVRYNEQFF.

This clone was picked up one time. This chain uses TRBV6-1 with TRBJ1-1; 8 bases fit TRBD1. The germline CDR1 and CDR2 sequences are MNHNS and SASEGT. J was trimmed by 2 bases and V by 3 bases; bases with no gene match: 5. CDR3 size: 15 residues. CDR3 residues: CASSDDTGGNTEAFF. For the CDR3, the DNA is TGTGCCAGCAGTGACGATACAGGGGGAAACACTGAAGCTTTCTTT.

This chain links TRBV27 with TRBJ2-1; 10 bases line up with TRBD2. CDR1 MNHEY and CDR2 SMNVEV come from the germline V gene (reference sequence). V lost 4 bases, J lost 7 bases, and 7 bases stayed unmatched. CDR3 size: 15 residues. In nucleotides, the CDR3 is TGTGCCAGCAGTTGGTCTAGCGGGAGTAGAAATGAGCAGTTCTTC. Translating gives CASSWSSGSRNEQFF.

The rearrangement joins TRBV7-2 to TRBJ2-2; D remains ambiguous. This CDR3 comprises 12 residues. Germline assignment: CDR1 SGHTA and CDR2 FQGNSA. V was clipped by 6 bases and J by 7 bases, with 9 bases between them. The CDR3, as DNA: TGTGCCAGCAGTCCCCACGGCGGGGAGCTGTTTTTT. Residues: CASSPHGGELFF.

The genes are TRBV10-1 and TRBJ2-5; no clear D. Deletions cut 8 bases from V and 2 bases from J, with 9 bases between. Looked up from germline, CDR1 is WNHNN and CDR2 is SYGVQD (reference sequence). The CDR3 sequence is 12 residues long. Here the CDR3 reads CASPPGQETQYF. CDR3 in DNA: TGCGCCAGCCCCCCAGGTCAAGAGACCCAGTACTTC.

This chain connects TRBV29-1 to TRBJ2-2; no clear D gene. Germline values: CDR1 SQVTM, CDR2 ANQGSEA. Trimming took off 4 bases at V and 3 bases at J, with 9 bases between the two ends. The CDR3 has 13 amino acids. The CDR3 reads CSVGGRDTGELFF. The DNA of the CDR3 is TGCAGCGTTGGAGGTCGGGACACCGGGGAGCTGTTTTTT.

The V gene is TRBV4-2, the J gene TRBJ2-1; 9 bases are shared with TRBD2. The CDR3 is 16 residues long. The J segment lost 9 bases and the V segment lost 1 base, leaving 10 bases of the junction unmatched. Germline V CDR1 and CDR2: LGHNA, YNFKEQ. CDR3 coding DNA: TGTGCCAGCAGCCAAGTCAAGATTGGGACTAGCCTTGAGCAGTTCTTC. This translates into CASSQVKIGTSLEQFF.

The chain is built from TRBV9 and TRBJ2-6, with 8 bases that match TRBD1. This CDR3 is 18 amino acids long. J was trimmed by 2 bases and V by 4 bases; bases with no gene match: 11. Germline CDR1 reads SGDLS; CDR2 reads YYNGEE. The CDR3 DNA is TGTGCCAGCAGCCCCACGACAGGGGATATTCCTGGGGCCAACGTCCTGACTTTC. This sequence encodes CASSPTTGDIPGANVLTF.

The chain has TRBV7-6 and TRBJ2-5, with 7 positions matching TRBD2. This CDR3 contains 17 residues. Germline V gives CDR1 SGHVS, CDR2 FNYEAQ. Trimming removed 0 bases from V and 2 bases from J; junction bases left unmatched: 9. CDR3 coding DNA: TGTGCCAGCAGCTTAGCCCCTACTAGCGAGGGGCAAGAGACCCAGTACTTC. Translation gives CASSLAPTSEGQETQYF.

The chain is built from TRBV3-1 (or the pseudogene TRBV3-2) and TRBJ2-1; D possibly corresponds to TRBD1 (6 bases). This CDR3 comprises 15 residues. Germline V CDR1 and CDR2: LGHDT, YNNKEL (reference sequence). The V end lost 4 bases, the J end lost 0 bases, and 10 bases lay between the germline ends. CDR3 in amino acids: CASSRGQSSYNEQFF. DNA of the CDR3: TGTGCCAGCAGCCGCGGACAGAGCTCCTACAATGAGCAGTTCTTC.

The V gene is TRBV3-1 (or the pseudogene TRBV3-2), the J gene TRBJ1-3, with D tentatively TRBD1 (6 bases). The CDR3 length is 15 residues. The germline gives CDR1 LGHDT, CDR2 YNNKEL (reference sequence). Between the trimmed V and J ends, which lost 1 base and 2 bases, there was a span of 9 bases. The CDR3 spells CASSQGTAAGNTIYF. CDR3 nucleotides: TGTGCCAGCAGCCAAGGGACAGCTGCTGGAAACACCATATATTTT.

V usage is TRBV19 and J usage is TRBJ1-2; D remains unclear. The CDR3 loop spans 18 amino acids. Germline V lookup: CDR1 LNHDA, CDR2 SQIVND (reference sequence). With 4 bases removed from V and 0 bases from J, the gap between germline ends came to 21 bases. Written as DNA, the CDR3 is TGTGCCAGTAGTACCCGGGGAAGAGGAAGGGAAGCTAACTATGGCTACACCTTC. Translated: CASSTRGRGREANYGYTF.

The CDR3 nucleotides are TGTGCCAGCAGTGGACAGGGGATATCGCAGTACTTC. Its translation: CASSGQGISQYF. V and J are TRBV28 and TRBJ2-7; TRBD1 matches 9 bases. This CDR3 spans 12 amino acids. The J segment lost 9 bases and the V segment lost 5 bases, leaving 5 bases of the junction unmatched. The germline V gene encodes CDR1 MDHEN and CDR2 SYDVKM.

On this clone: The sample has other DNA sequences that encode this CDR3 too. V gene TRBV27 combines with J gene TRBJ1-5; D is perhaps TRBD1 (6 bases). Trimming took 6 bases from V and 2 from J, leaving 11 bases between them. The CDR3 is made up of 14 amino acids. Germline-derived CDR1 and CDR2 are MNHEY and SMNVEV (reference sequence). The CDR3 DNA is TGTGCCAGCAGCCTCAGACAGGGCAATCAGCCCCAGCATTTT. It is translated as CASSLRQGNQPQHF.

The chain combines TRBV19 with TRBJ2-4, with 7 bases that match TRBD1. The CDR3 totals 15 residues. Germline CDR1 is LNHDA and CDR2 is SQIVND (reference sequence). The J segment lost 7 bases and the V segment lost 1 base, leaving 7 bases of the junction unmatched. CDR3 DNA sequence: TGTGCCAGTAGTATAGTGCAGGACAGGTTGAACATTCAGTACTTC. Protein product: CASSIVQDRLNIQYF.

V and J are TRBV27 and TRBJ2-2, with 11 positions matching TRBD1. The CDR3 length is 18 residues. Losses at the gene ends were 2 bases for V and 6 bases for J; bases not matched to a gene: 11. Per germline, CDR1 MNHEY and CDR2 SMNVEV (reference sequence). CDR3 amino acids: CASSLARRTGGAPGELFF. The CDR3 DNA reads as TGTGCCAGCAGTTTAGCACGACGGACAGGGGGCGCTCCCGGGGAGCTGTTTTTT.

Only a few counts were recorded for this clone. The V gene is TRBV11-2, the J gene TRBJ1-5; 7 nucleotides align to TRBD1. The V and J ends lost 4 bases and 2 bases, in that order; junction bases with no gene match: 2. The CDR3 extends over 14 amino acids. The V gene's germline CDR1 is SGHAT and CDR2 FQNNGV. CDR3 bases: TGTGCCAGCAGCTGGGACAGCGGCAATCAGCCCCAGCATTTT. It is translated as CASSWDSGNQPQHF.

J is TRBJ1-3 and V is TRBV6-6; D unclear. Trimming shortened V by 2 bases and J by 0 bases, and 8 bases separated the two germline ends. This CDR3 contains 15 residues. From germline, CDR1 is MNHNY and CDR2 SVGAGI (reference sequence). CDR3 coding DNA: TGTGCCAGCAGTTACACAAAAAGCTCTGGAAACACCATATATTTT. Its translation is CASSYTKSSGNTIYF.

The rearrangement uses TRBV3-1 (or the pseudogene TRBV3-2) and TRBJ1-1; D gene ambiguous. Looked up from germline, CDR1 is LGHDT and CDR2 is YNNKEL (reference sequence). With 0 bases removed from V and 5 bases from J, the gap between germline ends came to 13 bases. The CDR3 is made up of 15 amino acids. The CDR3 sequence is CASSQDLAGRTEAFF. The CDR3 DNA sequence: TGTGCCAGCAGCCAAGATCTTGCGGGAAGGACTGAAGCTTTCTTT.

As DNA, the CDR3 is TGTGCCAGCAGTTACTCGAACAGGCAGCCCCAGCATTTT. Translation: CASSYSNRQPQHF. V usage is TRBV6-5 and J usage is TRBJ1-5; possible D gene TRBD1, 5 bases. The CDR3 loop spans 13 amino acids. V lost 0 bases to trimming and J lost 7 bases, with 7 bases between them. Germline values: CDR1 MNHEY, CDR2 SVGAGI.

The rearrangement uses TRBV12-5 and TRBJ2-3, with D perhaps matching TRBD1 (8 bases). In germline, CDR1 is LGHNT, CDR2 FRNRAP. This CDR3 contains 17 residues. Trimming pared 7 bases from V and 2 bases from J, leaving 22 bases between. The CDR3 is CASDNKRTGRATDTQYF. The DNA for the CDR3 is TGTGCTAGTGACAATAAACGGACAGGGAGGGCCACAGATACGCAGTATTTT.

This chain joins TRBV9 and TRBJ2-6; D is uncertain. CDR3 length: 14 residues. Germline-derived CDR1 and CDR2 are SGDLS and YYNGEE. V was clipped by 3 bases and J by 0 bases, with 4 bases between them. In nucleotides, the CDR3 is TGTGCCAGCAGCGAGAGCTCTGGGGCCAACGTCCTGACTTTC. Encoded protein: CASSESSGANVLTF.

This chain links TRBV6-2 or TRBV6-3 with TRBJ1-6; D remains ambiguous. Germline V gives CDR1 MNHEY, CDR2 SVGEGT. Trimming removed 3 bases from V and 7 bases from J, with 10 bases in between. This CDR3 has 14 residues. CDR3 in DNA: TGTGCCAGCAGTTATTCACAGCAGAATTCACCCCTCCACTTT. This encodes CASSYSQQNSPLHF.

The J gene is TRBJ1-3, the V gene TRBV9, with TRBD1 identical over 11 bases. Germline assignment: CDR1 SGDLS and CDR2 YYNGEE. This CDR3 has 17 residues. With V trimmed by 2 bases and J by 0 bases, 4 bases remained unmatched. CDR3 loop: CASSVGQGAFSGNTIYF. The CDR3 region has the DNA TGTGCCAGCAGCGTCGGACAGGGGGCCTTCTCTGGAAACACCATATATTTT.

The rearrangement uses TRBV7-9 and TRBJ2-6; maybe TRBD1 (6 bases). The CDR3 contains 16 residues. Germline CDR1 reads SEHNR; CDR2 reads FQNEAQ (reference sequence). V was trimmed by 5 bases and J by 6 bases, leaving 17 bases between them. CDR3 sequence: CASSTPGQFLANVLTF. CDR3 nucleotides: TGTGCCAGCAGCACACCTGGACAGTTTTTGGCCAACGTCCTGACTTTC.

This chain connects TRBV7-8 to TRBJ2-1; 7 bases agree with TRBD2. Germline V gives CDR1 SGHVS, CDR2 FQNEAQ. This CDR3 is built from 17 residues. V was clipped by 4 bases and J by 3 bases; unmatched bases: 12. As DNA, the CDR3 is TGTGCCAGCAGCTGGGGGGGGGACTCCCTGCGCTACAATGAGCAGTTCTTC. Its protein is CASSWGGDSLRYNEQFF.

This chain connects TRBV7-9 to TRBJ2-7; 8 bases match TRBD1. Trimming took 3 bases from V and 1 from J; bases not matched to a gene: 8. This CDR3 is 16 amino acids long. The germline V gene has CDR1 SEHNR and CDR2 FQNEAQ (reference sequence). The CDR3 is CASSFPPGGRSYEQYF. CDR3 coding DNA: TGTGCCAGCAGCTTTCCGCCAGGGGGCAGGTCCTACGAGCAGTACTTC.

This chain links TRBV11-3 with TRBJ2-3; 7 bases are shared with TRBD1. Germline-derived CDR1 and CDR2 are SGHNT and YENEEA. The CDR3 contains 15 residues. V was clipped by 5 bases and J by 1 base; unmatched bases: 6. The CDR3 DNA follows: TGTGCCAGCAGCCCTCGAACAGGGGGCACAGATACGCAGTATTTT. Translation gives CASSPRTGGTDTQYF. Full variable domain (missing parts from reference TRBV11-3 and TRBJ2-3): EAGVVQSPRYKIIEKKQPVAFWCNPISGHNTLYWYLQNLGQGPELLIRYENEEAVDDSQLPKDRFSAERLKGVDSTLKIQPAELGDSAVYLCASSPRTGGTDTQYFGPGTRLTVL.